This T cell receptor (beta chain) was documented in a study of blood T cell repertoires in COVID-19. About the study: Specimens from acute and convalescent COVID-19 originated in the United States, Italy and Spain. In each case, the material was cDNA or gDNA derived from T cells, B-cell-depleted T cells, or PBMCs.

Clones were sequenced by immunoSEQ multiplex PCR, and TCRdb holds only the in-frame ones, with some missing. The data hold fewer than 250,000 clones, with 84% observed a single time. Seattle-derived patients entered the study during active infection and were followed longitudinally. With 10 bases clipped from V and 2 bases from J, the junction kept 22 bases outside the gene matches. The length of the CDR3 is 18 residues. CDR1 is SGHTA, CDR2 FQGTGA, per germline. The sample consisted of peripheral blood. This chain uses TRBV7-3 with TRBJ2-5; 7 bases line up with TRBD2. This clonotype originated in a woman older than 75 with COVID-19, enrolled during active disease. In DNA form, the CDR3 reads TGTGCCATCATCTTAAGGGGATTTGGGCGGGGGAGGCAAGAGACCCAGTACTTC. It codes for CAIILRGFGRGRQETQYF.